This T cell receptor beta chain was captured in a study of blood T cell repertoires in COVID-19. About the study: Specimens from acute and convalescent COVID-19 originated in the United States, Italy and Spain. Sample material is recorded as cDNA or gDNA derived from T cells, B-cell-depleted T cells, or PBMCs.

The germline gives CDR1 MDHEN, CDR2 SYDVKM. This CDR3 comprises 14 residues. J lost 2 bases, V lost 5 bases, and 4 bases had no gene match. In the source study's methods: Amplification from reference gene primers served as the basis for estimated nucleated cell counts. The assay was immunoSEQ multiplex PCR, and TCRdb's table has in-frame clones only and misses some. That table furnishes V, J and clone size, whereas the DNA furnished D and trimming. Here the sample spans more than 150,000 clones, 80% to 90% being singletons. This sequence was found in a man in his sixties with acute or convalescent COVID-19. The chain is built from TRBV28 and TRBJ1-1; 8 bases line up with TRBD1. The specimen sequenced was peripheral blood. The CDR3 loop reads CASSTTGGNTEAFF. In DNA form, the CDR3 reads TGTGCCAGCAGTACTACAGGGGGTAACACTGAAGCTTTCTTT.